Below are 27 T cell receptor beta chains sequenced from a single sample in a study of T cell clonality in common variable immunodeficiency. Assay: immunoSEQ multiplex PCR; the TCRdb copy retains only in-frame clones and omits some. The repertoire consists of tens of thousands of clones, none detected only once. Antigen specificity for these receptors is unknown. Study results and limitations: Fewer deletions and N-nucleotide insertions were reportedly seen in common variable immunodeficiency TCR beta sequences.

What was sequenced was peripheral blood mononuclear cells. These receptors were collected from a human donor with common variable immunodeficiency.

This clone was counted ten times or more. The part of the CDR3 DNA that was read is TGCGCCAGCAGCTTCCCGGTAGGCGGGACAGGGGTCGAG. It codes for CASSFPVGGTGVE. The full CDR3 protein is CASSFPVGGTGVEQYF. The J gene is TRBJ2-7, the V gene TRBV5-1; TRBD1 matches 10 bases. The read halts 3 residues ahead of the CDR3 end, with the missing end drawn from the germline J gene. This CDR3 is built from 16 residues. Per germline, CDR1 SGHRS and CDR2 YFSETQ. V shed 2 bases and J 6 bases; nucleotides not matched to a gene: 11.

This clone has ten or more counts. The sequenced part of the CDR3 DNA is TGTGCCAGCAGCCCAGACAGGGACGGTTCACCC. Translated, it gives CASSPDRDGSP. The CDR3 in its entirety is CASSPDRDGSPLHF. The gene calls are TRBV7-2 and TRBJ1-6, with TRBD1 identical over 7 bases. The read ends 3 residues before the CDR3 terminus; that terminus is restored from the germline J gene. The junction had 7 bases not matched to a gene; V was cut back by 5 bases and J by 9 bases. The CDR3 loop spans 14 amino acids. The germline CDR1 and CDR2 sequences are SGHTA and FQGNSA.

This clone was seen ten or more times. The read halts 3 residues ahead of the CDR3 end, with the missing end drawn from the germline J gene. The gene calls are TRBV18 and TRBJ1-1; 7 nucleotides match TRBD1. The CDR3 totals 13 residues. After removal of 2 bases from V and 4 bases from J, the junction contained 1 base not matched to a gene. Germline CDR1 reads KGHSH; CDR2 reads LQKENI. CDR3 amino acids: CASSPTGVTEAFF. The covered CDR3 bases are TGTGCCAGCTCACCAACAGGGGTCACTGAA.

This clone was seen repeatedly, ten times or more. The read ends 3 residues shy of where the CDR3 ends; the end is completed using the germline J gene. V gene TRBV5-6 combines with J gene TRBJ2-7, with D possibly matching TRBD2 (7 bases). This CDR3 contains 15 residues. CDR1 SGHDT and CDR2 YYEEEE come from the germline V gene. Between the trimmed V and J ends, which lost 5 bases and 2 bases, there was a span of 17 bases. The CDR3: CASRPVGGTPYEQYF. CDR3 DNA, as far as it was read: TGTGCCAGCAGACCGGTCGGGGGGACACCCTACGAG.

This clone showed up many times. Coverage ceases 3 residues before the CDR3 finishes, and the germline J gene fills in the end. The rearrangement joins TRBV27 to TRBJ1-4; D may be TRBD1 (5 bases). The CDR3 is 16 residues long. Between the trimmed V and J ends, which lost 0 bases and 3 bases, there was a span of 11 bases. CDR1 MNHEY and CDR2 SMNVEV come from the germline V gene (reference sequence). The part of the CDR3 DNA that was read is TGTGCCAGCAGTTTATCGATCAGGGCTCCTAATGAAAAA. Encoded protein: CASSLSIRAPNEK. The full CDR3 sequence reads CASSLSIRAPNEKLFF.

This clone was counted ten times or more. CDR3 sequence reads: CAWSPERGQNYGYTF. The CDR3 DNA, read in part, is TGTGCCTGGAGTCCCGAGAGGGGGCAGAACTATGGC. The rearrangement links TRBV30 to TRBJ1-2, with 7 bases matching TRBD1. The CDR3 extends 3 residues past the end of the read, so its final part is completed from the germline J gene. J lost 2 bases, V lost 2 bases, and 8 bases had no gene match. The germline gives CDR1 GTSNPN, CDR2 SVGIG (reference sequence). The CDR3 consists of 15 residues.

The sample holds many counts of this clone. The read gets to within 3 residues of the CDR3 end, and the germline J gene fills in the rest. The rearrangement joins TRBV2 to TRBJ2-4; either TRBD1 or TRBD2 may supply D (5 bases each). V was clipped by 4 bases and J by 9 bases, with 19 bases between them. The CDR3 extends over 15 amino acids. Germline assignment: CDR1 SNHLY and CDR2 FYNNEI. The sequenced CDR3 bases are TGTGCCAGCAGTGTAGCTGGGCAGGGTGAGGGCATT. It yields the protein CASSVAGQGEGI. The entire CDR3 sequence reads CASSVAGQGEGIQYF.

This clone is medium-sized (0.01 to 0.1%) within its sample. The CDR3 end lies 3 residues beyond the end of the read and is filled in from the germline J gene. The V call is TRBV29-1, the J call TRBJ2-1; 10 bases fit TRBD2. The germline V gene encodes CDR1 SQVTM and CDR2 ANQGSEA. The CDR3 is 16 amino acids. V was clipped by 1 base and J by 7 bases; unmatched bases: 10. CDR3 amino acids: CSVEVVAGGPGNEQFF. The sequenced part of the CDR3 DNA is TGCAGCGTTGAAGTTGTAGCGGGGGGTCCGGGGAATGAG.

This clone has at least ten counts. Sequencing ends 3 residues short of the CDR3 end; the germline J gene provides the rest. The V and J genes are TRBV7-7 and TRBJ2-2; 8 bases agree with TRBD2. This CDR3 has 15 residues. Germline CDR1 is SSHAT and CDR2 is FNYEAQ (reference sequence). Losses at the gene ends were 1 base for V and 4 bases for J; bases not matched to a gene: 2. CDR3 bases read: TGTGCCAGCAGCTTAGAGGCGGGGGGCACCGGGGAG. Protein sequence: CASSLEAGGTGE. The whole CDR3 protein is CASSLEAGGTGELFF. Drawing the rest from reference TRBV7-7 and TRBJ2-2, the complete variable domain is GAGVSQSPRYKVTKRGQDVTLRCDPISSHATLYWYQQALGQGPEFLTYFNYEAQPDKSGLPSDRFSAERPEGSISTLTIQRTEQRDSAMYRCASSLEAGGTGELFFGEGSRLTVL.

This clone has a count of ten or more. The CDR3 end is not reached by the read, which stops 3 residues before it; the germline J gene fills it in. V gene TRBV5-1 combines with J gene TRBJ2-3; D is possibly TRBD2 (6 bases). V lost 0 bases and J 2 bases, leaving 13 bases between the germline ends. The germline CDR1 and CDR2 sequences are SGHRS and YFSETQ. The length of the CDR3 is 16 residues. Here the CDR3 reads CASSLGGLALTDTQYF. Partial CDR3 DNA: TGCGCCAGCAGCTTGGGTGGGCTAGCGCTCACAGATACG. Using reference TRBV5-1 and TRBJ2-3 for the parts outside the CDR3, the full variable domain is KAGVTQTPRYLIKTRGQQVTLSCSPISGHRSVSWYQQTPGQGLQFLFEYFSETQRNKGNFPGRFSGRQFSNSRSEMNVSTLELGDSALYLCASSLGGLALTDTQYFGPGTRLTVL.

The table lists this clone with many counts. CDR3 sequence reads: CASSQDSRQGTQYF. CDR3 DNA, as far as it was read: TGTGCCAGCAGCCAAGATAGCCGACAGGGAACG. The chain employs TRBV4-2 and TRBJ2-3; 7 positions agree with TRBD1. The CDR3 end lies 3 residues beyond the end of the read and is filled in from the germline J gene. The CDR3 is 14 residues long. Germline V gene sequence: CDR1 LGHNA, CDR2 YNFKEQ.

This clone was counted ten times or more. The CDR3 end lies 3 residues beyond the end of the read and is filled in from the germline J gene. The genes are TRBV7-9 and TRBJ2-7; 7 bases are a match to TRBD2. The CDR3 is 14 residues long. The J segment lost 0 bases and the V segment lost 4 bases, leaving 3 bases of the junction unmatched. Germline CDR1 is SEHNR and CDR2 is FQNEAQ (reference sequence). The part of the CDR3 DNA that was read is TGTGCCAGCAGCTCCTGGACTAGCTCCTACGAG. Translated, it gives CASSSWTSSYE. The whole CDR3 is CASSSWTSSYEQYF.

This clone was counted at least ten times. The read falls 3 residues short of the CDR3 end, and the missing part is taken from the germline J gene. The chain employs TRBV5-6 and TRBJ2-1, with a weak D call TRBD2 (6 bases). CDR3 length: 11 residues. Germline V gene lookup returns CDR1 SGHDT and CDR2 YYEEEE. Trimming cost V 4 bases and J 7 bases, with 6 bases left between them. The sequenced CDR3 bases are TGTGCCAGCAGCCGGGGGAATGAG. Protein: CASSRGNE. The whole CDR3 is CASSRGNEQFF.

This clone came up many times. The read ends 3 residues early relative to the CDR3; the germline J gene fills the gap. The rearrangement links TRBV5-1 to TRBJ2-3, with TRBD1 matching over 8 bases. The CDR3 covers 15 residues. V was pared by 4 bases and J by 4 bases, with 8 bases of the junction left unmatched. Germline values: CDR1 SGHRS, CDR2 YFSETQ. The CDR3 sequence is CASSPDRVEADTQYF. The part of the CDR3 DNA that was read is TGCGCCAGCAGCCCGGACAGGGTAGAGGCAGATACG.

Ten or more counts support this clone. The read stops 3 residues short of the end of the CDR3; the missing end is completed from the germline J gene. The chain uses TRBV5-1 and TRBJ2-5, with 14 positions matching TRBD2. CDR1 and CDR2 (germline): SGHRS, YFSETQ. Unmatched junction bases numbered 4, after V lost 3 bases and J lost 0 bases. The CDR3 contains 17 residues. CDR3 DNA (partial): TGCGCCAGCAGCTCGGGGACTAGCGGGGGCGACCAAGAGACC. It codes for CASSSGTSGGDQET. The full-length CDR3 reads as CASSSGTSGGDQETQYF.

This clone was observed many times. The missing CDR3 end, 3 residues past where the read stops, is filled in from the germline J gene. V gene TRBV5-1 combines with J gene TRBJ2-7, with D possibly matching TRBD1 (5 bases). Germline CDR1 reads SGHRS; CDR2 reads YFSETQ. CDR3 length equals 14 residues. V lost 0 bases to trimming and J lost 3 bases, with 10 bases between them. CDR3 DNA (partial): TGCGCCAGCAGCTTGGAACAGGACCTCTACGAG. It specifies CASSLEQDLYE. The full CDR3 protein is CASSLEQDLYEQYF.

In its sample, this clone was seen many times. The read ends 3 residues shy of where the CDR3 ends; the end is completed using the germline J gene. The V and J genes are TRBV5-1 and TRBJ1-2, with D unresolved. Germline CDR1 is SGHRS and CDR2 is YFSETQ. The CDR3 has 13 residues. V shed 0 bases and J shed 4 bases, with 7 bases lying between them. This chain's CDR3 is CASSLDGVYGYTF. The CDR3 DNA, read in part, is TGCGCCAGCAGCTTGGACGGGGTCTATGGC.

Points on this clone: The CDR3 end is not reached by the read, which stops 3 residues before it; the germline J gene fills it in. The chain combines TRBV6-2 or TRBV6-3 with TRBJ1-5; possibly TRBD1 for D (6 bases). The CDR3 runs 13 residues. Trimming pared 5 bases from V and 9 bases from J, leaving 14 bases between. Germline assignment: CDR1 MNHEY and CDR2 SVGEGT. The CDR3 reads CASSPPTGRPQHF. The part of the CDR3 DNA that was read is TGTGCCAGCAGTCCTCCAACAGGGAGGCCC.

Many counts were recorded for this clone. The read terminates 3 residues before the CDR3 end, so the remaining end is supplied by the germline J gene. The chain links TRBV5-1 to TRBJ1-5, with 10 nucleotides matching TRBD1. Germline CDR1 reads SGHRS; CDR2 reads YFSETQ. The CDR3 loop spans 16 amino acids. V trimming: 0 bases; J trimming: 7 bases; junction bases outside the gene matches: 7. CDR3 amino acids: CASSLGDRGSWQPQHF. Partial CDR3 DNA: TGCGCCAGCAGCTTGGGGGACAGGGGATCGTGGCAGCCC. The variable domain in full, with the rest retrieved from reference TRBV5-1 and TRBJ1-5, is KAGVTQTPRYLIKTRGQQVTLSCSPISGHRSVSWYQQTPGQGLQFLFEYFSETQRNKGNFPGRFSGRQFSNSRSEMNVSTLELGDSALYLCASSLGDRGSWQPQHFGDGTRLSIL.

This clone was recorded at least ten times. The read falls 3 residues short of the CDR3 end, and the missing part is taken from the germline J gene. The chain joins TRBV30 to TRBJ1-4; tentative D call: TRBD1 (5 bases). Germline V gives CDR1 GTSNPN, CDR2 SVGIG (reference sequence). The CDR3 loop spans 14 amino acids. The V end lost 3 bases, the J end lost 4 bases, and 12 bases lay between the germline ends. CDR3 DNA (partial): TGTGCCTGGAGCCTGGGGCGGTTTAATGAAAAA. Protein: CAWSLGRFNEK. The CDR3 reads in full as CAWSLGRFNEKLFF.

This clone was found many times. The sequenced fragment ends 3 residues before the CDR3 boundary, so the rest is inferred from the germline J gene. The J gene is TRBJ2-3, the V gene TRBV30; 9 bases are shared with TRBD1. The germline CDR1 and CDR2 sequences are GTSNPN and SVGIG (reference sequence). This CDR3 has 15 residues. With V trimmed by 4 bases and J by 2 bases, 7 bases remained unmatched. The sequenced part of the CDR3 DNA is TGTGCCTGGACTCTGACAGGGGGACTCACAGATACG. This translates into CAWTLTGGLTDT. The entire CDR3 is CAWTLTGGLTDTQYF. Full variable domain (rest looked up from reference TRBV30 and TRBJ2-3): SQTIHQWPATLVQPVGSPLSLECTVEGTSNPNLYWYRQAAGRGLQLLFYSVGIGQISSEVPQNLSASRPQDRQFILSSKKLLLSDSGFYLCAWTLTGGLTDTQYFGPGTRLTVL.

This clone came up many times. The read falls 3 residues short of the CDR3 end, and the missing part is taken from the germline J gene. The V call is TRBV18, the J call TRBJ1-6; no definite D call. The ends were cut back, 1 base at V and 2 bases at J, with 12 bases in the middle. CDR3 length equals 17 residues. In germline, CDR1 is KGHSH, CDR2 LQKENI. CDR3 region: CASSPQTGITYNSPLHF. The sequenced part of the CDR3 DNA is TGTGCCAGCTCACCACAGACGGGGATCACCTATAATTCACCC.

This clone came up many times. Read sequence stops 3 residues before the CDR3 end, and the germline J gene provides the missing end. The chain joins TRBV19 to TRBJ2-5; TRBD1 agrees at 10 bases. J lost 4 bases, V lost 5 bases, and 7 bases had no gene match. The CDR3 sequence is 15 residues long. Germline V gene data show CDR1 as LNHDA and CDR2 as SQIVND (reference sequence). This CDR3 reads CASSFGTGDVETQYF. The CDR3 DNA, read in part, is TGTGCCAGTAGTTTTGGGACAGGGGATGTAGAGACC.

Ten or more counts support this clone. The CDR3 end falls 3 residues outside the read, so it is completed with the germline J gene. This rearrangement joins TRBV11-2 to TRBJ1-4; 11 nucleotides align to TRBD1. Germline assignment: CDR1 SGHAT and CDR2 FQNNGV. Unmatched junction bases numbered 4, after V lost 5 bases and J lost 8 bases. CDR3 length: 14 amino acids. CDR3 amino acids: CASSVGQGAEKLFF. The CDR3 DNA, read in part, is TGTGCCAGCAGCGTAGGACAGGGGGCAGAAAAA.

This clone was seen many times. CDR3 sequence reads: CASSLLARGSNYGYTF. The CDR3 DNA, read in part, is TGTGCCAGCAGCTTGTTAGCGAGAGGATCTAACTATGGC. This chain links TRBV5-4 with TRBJ1-2; D uncertain. The read is 3 residues too short to cover the CDR3 end, so that end is filled in from the germline J gene. The CDR3 contains 16 residues. The V gene lost 1 base and the J gene lost 0 bases, with 13 bases spanning the gap. Germline values: CDR1 SGHNT, CDR2 YYREEE (reference sequence). Together with reference TRBV5-4 and TRBJ1-2, the CDR3 gives the full variable domain: ETGVTQSPTHLIKTRGQQVTLRCSSQSGHNTVSWYQQALGQGPQFIFQYYREEENGRGNFPPRFSGLQFPNYSSELNVNALELDDSALYLCASSLLARGSNYGYTFGSGTRLTVV.

By share, this clone ranks as medium-sized (0.01 to 0.1%). The sequenced fragment ends 3 residues before the CDR3 boundary, so the rest is inferred from the germline J gene. The chain links TRBV30 to TRBJ2-5; a possible D gene is TRBD2 (6 bases). The germline CDR1 and CDR2 sequences are GTSNPN and SVGIG (reference sequence). Trimming removed 5 bases from V and 1 base from J, with 17 bases in between. There are 15 residues in the CDR3. Incomplete CDR3 DNA: TGTGCCTGGGCACCCCACGTTAGCGGCCAAGAGACC. Translating it yields CAWAPHVSGQET. The full CDR3 reads CAWAPHVSGQETQYF.

Ten or more counts support this clone. Sequencing ends 3 residues short of the CDR3 end; the germline J gene provides the rest. The chain joins TRBV19 to TRBJ2-7; possibly TRBD1 for D (5 bases). The V end lost 5 bases, the J end lost 1 base, and 9 bases lay between the germline ends. From germline, CDR1 is LNHDA and CDR2 SQIVND (reference sequence). This CDR3 has 13 amino acids. The CDR3 sequence is CASSFKGSYEQYF. The CDR3 bases that were read are TGTGCCAGTAGTTTCAAGGGGTCCTACGAG. The whole variable domain, remainder taken from reference TRBV19 and TRBJ2-7, is DGGITQSPKYLFRKEGQNVTLSCEQNLNHDAMYWYRQDPGQGLRLIYYSQIVNDFQKGDIAEGYSVSREKKESFPLTVTSAQKNPTAFYLCASSFKGSYEQYFGPGTRLTVT.